This TCR beta chain stems from a study of blood T cell repertoires in COVID-19. On the study more broadly: From T cells, B-cell-depleted T cells, or PBMCs came the material, which was cDNA or gDNA.

With V trimmed by 2 bases and J by 3 bases, 7 bases remained unmatched. This CDR3 contains 15 residues. Germline assignment: CDR1 PRHDT and CDR2 FYEKMQ (reference sequence). This clone was picked up one time. Original processing methods: Amplification with reference gene primers provided the estimates of nucleated cell counts. Profiling relied on immunoSEQ multiplex PCR, and the TCRdb table lists in-frame clones only, not all of them. V and J calls and clone size come straight from that table; D and trimming were deduced from the DNA. The repertoire consists of about 160,000 clones, with 80% to 95% occurring once and the leading ten covering nearly 5%.

The specimen was peripheral blood. The J gene is TRBJ2-7, the V gene TRBV13, with 7 bases aligning to TRBD1. The TCR originated in a man aged 25 to 40 with COVID-19, enrolled during active disease. The CDR3 sequence is CASSLYGDSLYEQYF. DNA of the CDR3: TGTGCCAGCAGCTTATACGGGGACAGCCTCTACGAGCAGTACTTC.